Below, one T cell receptor (beta chain) is given with its context. The data were obtained in a study of OX40 agonist ivuxolimab in advanced cancers. The data were produced by immunoSEQ multiplex PCR, yet TCRdb's version contains in-frame clones alone and is incomplete. The sample records about 19,000 clones, roughly 70% being singletons. Germline assignment: CDR1 SGHAT and CDR2 FQNNGV. V lost 4 bases and J 0 bases, leaving 13 bases between the germline ends. The CDR3 runs 15 residues. At cycle 4 day 1, cycle 7 day 1, and baseline, blood was sampled. The rearrangement joins TRBV11-2 to TRBJ2-7; D possibly corresponds to TRBD1 (6 bases). Here the sequenced sample was CD4+ or CD8+ T cells sorted from blood, taken in a trial of the OX40 agonist ivuxolimab. This receptor was identified in an adult with an advanced solid tumor such as melanoma, head and neck, liver or kidney cancer. CDR3 region: CASSYRTVSSYEQYF. CDR3 bases: TGTGCCAGCAGCTACAGGACAGTTAGCTCCTACGAGCAGTACTTC.